Listed here are 31 T cell receptor beta chains from one sample, sequenced in a study of blood T cell repertoires in COVID-19. Clones were read by immunoSEQ multiplex PCR, and TCRdb kept only the in-frame ones, dropping some. The sample records about 180,000 clones, 75% to 90% being singletons. Sequenced material: PBMCs or T cells enriched from blood (not recorded which). The source is a middle-aged man who had recovered from COVID-19.

The V and J genes are TRBV5-6 and TRBJ1-2, with 7 positions matching TRBD1. The CDR3 extends over 13 amino acids. The V and J ends lost 4 bases and 3 bases, in that order; junction bases with no gene match: 3. Germline assignment: CDR1 SGHDT and CDR2 YYEEEE. CDR3 in DNA: TGTGCCAGCAGCCAGGGGGAGGACTATGGCTACACCTTC. Its protein product is CASSQGEDYGYTF.

The rearrangement uses TRBV9 and TRBJ2-3; 7 nucleotides agree with TRBD1. The junction had 9 bases not matched to a gene; V was cut back by 4 bases and J by 4 bases. The germline V gene has CDR1 SGDLS and CDR2 YYNGEE. The CDR3 sequence is 15 residues long. CDR3 protein: CASSSRTGPPDTQYF. The DNA of the CDR3 is TGTGCCAGCAGCTCGCGGACAGGCCCCCCAGATACGCAGTATTTT.

This chain connects TRBV28 to TRBJ2-7, with D possibly TRBD1 on 8 matching bases. The CDR3 has 15 amino acids. Germline V gene sequence: CDR1 MDHEN, CDR2 SYDVKM. Trimming stripped 3 bases from V and 0 bases from J, with 12 bases between. The CDR3 protein is CASSLDREGSYEQYF. The CDR3 DNA is TGTGCCAGCAGTTTGGACAGGGAGGGCTCCTACGAGCAGTACTTC.

Remarks on this clone: The sample contains more than one DNA sequence encoding this CDR3. The J gene is TRBJ1-2, the V gene TRBV12-3 or TRBV12-4, with D hard to call. The CDR3 extends over 11 amino acids. Deletions cut 6 bases from V and 6 bases from J, with 8 bases between. CDR3 in amino acids: CASSRRDGYTF. The CDR3 DNA reads TGTGCCAGCAGCCGGAGAGATGGCTACACCTTC.

The chain recombines TRBV5-6 with TRBJ1-2, with D maybe TRBD1 (5 bases). V was cut by 1 base and J by 7 bases, with 14 bases left in between. Germline values: CDR1 SGHDT, CDR2 YYEEEE. The CDR3 runs to 14 residues. The CDR3 DNA reads TGTGCCAGCAGCTTGCATCAGGGAATTGGTGGCTACACCTTC. Protein: CASSLHQGIGGYTF.

The genes are TRBV28 and TRBJ2-7, with D perhaps matching TRBD2 (5 bases). This CDR3 comprises 15 residues. Trimming left V 4 bases short and J 2 bases short, with 15 bases between. Germline values: CDR1 MDHEN, CDR2 SYDVKM. CDR3 sequence: CASSSSSDFTYEQYF. CDR3 in DNA: TGTGCCAGCAGTTCCTCCTCGGACTTCACCTACGAGCAGTACTTC.

The chain has TRBV28 and TRBJ2-7; D might be TRBD1 (6 bases). V shed 3 bases and J shed 4 bases, with 13 bases lying between them. The germline V gene has CDR1 MDHEN and CDR2 SYDVKM. CDR3 length: 14 residues. The DNA for the CDR3 is TGTGCCAGCAGTTTCCTTTCGACAGGTTACGAGCAGTACTTC. This translates into CASSFLSTGYEQYF.

This chain joins TRBV29-1 and TRBJ1-1; no definite D call. The CDR3 extends over 12 amino acids. V lost 1 base and J lost 11, with 14 bases in between. Germline lookup yields CDR1 SQVTM and CDR2 ANQGSEA. This chain's CDR3 is CSVEAGGFKAFF. CDR3 coding DNA: TGCAGCGTTGAAGCAGGAGGCTTTAAGGCTTTCTTT.

The gene calls are TRBV6-4 and TRBJ1-2; 11 bases agree with TRBD1. The CDR3 consists of 13 residues. V gave up 6 bases and J gave up 3 bases; unmatched junction bases: 0. Germline V gives CDR1 MRHNA, CDR2 SNTAGT. In nucleotides, the CDR3 is TGTGCCAGCAGGGGACAGGGGGACTATGGCTACACCTTC. As protein: CASRGQGDYGYTF.

The J gene is TRBJ2-1, the V gene TRBV27, with 14 bases identical to TRBD2. The CDR3 is made up of 14 amino acids. The germline V gene has CDR1 MNHEY and CDR2 SMNVEV (reference sequence). V dropped 5 bases and J dropped 10; count of bases not matched to a gene: 4. The CDR3 is CASSGTSGRREQFF. Here the CDR3 DNA reads TGTGCCAGCAGTGGGACTAGCGGGAGACGGGAGCAGTTCTTC.

This chain uses TRBV29-1 with TRBJ2-1; TRBD2 aligns across 8 bases. From germline, CDR1 is SQVTM and CDR2 ANQGSEA. This CDR3 contains 14 residues. V gave up 7 bases and J gave up 6 bases; unmatched junction bases: 11. CDR3 region: CSDRSGSVFNEQFF. CDR3 DNA: TGCAGCGACCGAAGCGGGAGTGTTTTCAATGAGCAGTTCTTC.

This rearrangement joins TRBV29-1 to TRBJ1-1; 9 positions agree with TRBD1. CDR3 size: 13 residues. Germline assignment: CDR1 SQVTM and CDR2 ANQGSEA. Losses at the gene ends were 5 bases for V and 11 bases for J; bases not matched to a gene: 12. The CDR3 DNA follows: TGCAGCGTTCTTTTAGTACAGGGGGCGCAGGCTTTCTTT. Protein: CSVLLVQGAQAFF.

The V gene is TRBV9, the J gene TRBJ1-2; maybe TRBD1 (5 bases). Per the germline V gene, CDR1 is SGDLS and CDR2 is YYNGEE. The CDR3 sequence is 15 residues long. V was shortened by 2 bases and J by 0 bases, with 11 bases between the two germline ends. The CDR3: CASSVTGSANYGYTF. As DNA, the CDR3 is TGTGCCAGCAGCGTTACAGGATCTGCTAACTATGGCTACACCTTC.

This rearrangement joins TRBV3-1 (or the pseudogene TRBV3-2) to TRBJ1-2; a possible D gene is TRBD1 (6 bases). Trimming left V 2 bases short and J 6 bases short, with 28 bases between. CDR1 and CDR2 (germline): LGHDT, YNNKEL (reference sequence). This CDR3 spans 19 amino acids. The CDR3 DNA is TGTGCCAGCAGCCAATTTGGACAGTTGGCTGGGGGTGCGGGAGATGGCTACACCTTC. It specifies CASSQFGQLAGGAGDGYTF.

Comment on this clone: Mismatch with germline at one junction end may stem from a read error. This chain links TRBV3-1 (or the pseudogene TRBV3-2) with TRBJ1-2, with D unclear. The CDR3 spans 13 residues. The germline V gene encodes CDR1 LGHDT and CDR2 YNNKEL (reference sequence). The CDR3 sequence: CASSQERREGYTF. CDR3 coding DNA: TGTGCCAGCAGCCAAGAACGGCGAGAGGGCTACACTTTC.

The J gene is TRBJ2-7, the V gene TRBV7-6; TRBD1 matches 7 bases. With V trimmed by 11 bases and J by 4 bases, 11 bases remained unmatched. This CDR3 is 13 amino acids long. Germline-derived CDR1 and CDR2 are SGHVS and FNYEAQ. The DNA of the CDR3 is TGTGCCGTATCCTGGGGACAGCTTTACGAGCAGTACTTC. It encodes CAVSWGQLYEQYF.

The chain links TRBV9 to TRBJ2-1; D might be TRBD2 (6 bases). This CDR3 contains 15 residues. Germline CDR1 and CDR2: SGDLS and YYNGEE. Trimming took off 0 bases at V and 1 base at J, with 8 bases between the two ends. CDR3 sequence (DNA): TGTGCCAGCAGCGTAGAAGGGACTTCCTACAATGAGCAGTTCTTC. Encoded protein: CASSVEGTSYNEQFF.

V gene TRBV27 combines with J gene TRBJ2-7; TRBD2 agrees at 11 bases. This CDR3 region has 14 residues. Germline assignment: CDR1 MNHEY and CDR2 SMNVEV (reference sequence). The J segment lost 4 bases and the V segment lost 6 bases, leaving 5 bases of the junction unmatched. For the CDR3, the DNA is TGTGCCAGCAGCCCTGGGACTAGCGGATACGAGCAGTACTTC. This translates into CASSPGTSGYEQYF.

The chain has TRBV24-1 and TRBJ1-5; tentative D call: TRBD1 (5 bases). CDR1 is KGHDR and CDR2 is SFDVKD in the germline V gene. V shed 5 bases and J shed 6 bases, with 10 bases lying between them. The CDR3 contains 13 residues. CDR3 protein: CATSAGMGQPQHF. For the CDR3, the DNA is TGTGCCACCAGTGCAGGGATGGGTCAGCCCCAGCATTTT.

CDR3 sequence reads: CASSDQGRSYTF. The CDR3 region has the DNA TGCGCCAGCAGTGATCAGGGGCGCTCCTACACCTTC. The gene calls are TRBV10-2 and TRBJ1-2; tentatively, D is TRBD1 (6 bases). V lost 3 bases and J 10 bases, leaving 12 bases between the germline ends. Germline-derived CDR1 and CDR2 are WSHSY and SAAADI. The CDR3 covers 12 residues.

The chain recombines TRBV10-2 with TRBJ1-2, with 7 bases fitting TRBD1. Germline V gives CDR1 WSHSY, CDR2 SAAADI. J was trimmed by 10 bases and V by 1 base; bases with no gene match: 3. The CDR3 has 12 residues. CDR3 region: CASSEYGTVYTF. CDR3 nucleotide sequence: TGCGCCAGCAGTGAGTACGGGACAGTCTACACCTTC.

CDR3 residues: CASSAGQPLSYEQYF. The CDR3 DNA follows: TGTGCCAGCAGCGCCGGACAGCCCTTATCCTACGAGCAGTACTTC. The chain couples TRBV5-6 to TRBJ2-7, with a tentative D call TRBD1 (6 bases). Germline V gene lookup returns CDR1 SGHDT and CDR2 YYEEEE. Trimming shortened V by 4 bases and J by 1 base, and 15 bases separated the two germline ends. The CDR3 spans 15 residues. Looking up the rest from reference TRBV5-6 and TRBJ2-7 gives the full variable domain: DAGVTQSPTHLIKTRGQQVTLRCSPKSGHDTVSWYQQALGQGPQFIFQYYEEEERQRGNFPDRFSGHQFPNYSSELNVNALLLGDSALYLCASSAGQPLSYEQYFGPGTRLTVT.

The gene calls are TRBV6-5 and TRBJ2-1; 11 bases are shared with TRBD2. Germline V CDR1 and CDR2: MNHEY, SVGAGI. The CDR3 has 15 amino acids. Trimming cost V 7 bases and J 7 bases; bases outside gene matches: 9. The CDR3 DNA sequence: TGTGCCAGCATTTATAGCGGGGGGGCCAGGAATGAGCAGTTCTTC. Protein sequence: CASIYSGGARNEQFF.

The chain uses TRBV11-1 and TRBJ1-2; no clear D. Germline CDR1 is SGHAT and CDR2 is FQDESV (reference sequence). V lost 1 base and J lost 1, with 10 bases in between. This CDR3 contains 15 residues. The CDR3 nucleotides are TGTGCCAGCAGCTTAGGGACTGCGGATAACTATGGCTACACCTTC. This gives the protein CASSLGTADNYGYTF.

The chain has TRBV3-1 (or the pseudogene TRBV3-2) and TRBJ1-5; weak D call: TRBD1 (5 bases). The germline CDR1 and CDR2 sequences are LGHDT and YNNKEL (reference sequence). The CDR3 loop spans 14 amino acids. V lost 1 base to trimming and J lost 6 bases, with 10 bases between them. As DNA, the CDR3 is TGTGCCAGCAGCCAAGCAGGGATCGGTCAGCCCCAGCATTTT. Protein: CASSQAGIGQPQHF.

In its sample, this clone was seen once. This sequence joins TRBV5-4 and TRBJ2-7; TRBD2 might be the D (6 bases). Between the trimmed V and J ends, which lost 0 bases and 0 bases, there was a span of 13 bases. Germline CDR1 SGHNT, CDR2 YYREEE (reference sequence). The CDR3 runs to 16 residues. The CDR3 is CASSLAPSASSYEQYF. The CDR3 region has the DNA TGTGCCAGCAGCTTGGCCCCTAGCGCCTCCTCCTACGAGCAGTACTTC.

J is TRBJ2-1 and V is TRBV3-1 (or the pseudogene TRBV3-2); D remains unclear. Per germline, CDR1 LGHDT and CDR2 YNNKEL (reference sequence). CDR3 length: 13 amino acids. Trimming left V 4 bases short and J 9 bases short, with 13 bases between. The DNA for the CDR3 is TGTGCCAGCAGCCCACGCGCCAGGCGTGAGCAGTTCTTC. Protein: CASSPRARREQFF.

CDR3: CASSLDGQGVEKLFF. As DNA, the CDR3 is TGCGCCAGCAGCTTAGATGGACAGGGCGTTGAAAAACTGTTTTTT. The gene calls are TRBV5-1 and TRBJ1-4; 8 bases map to TRBD1. Unmatched junction bases numbered 7, after V lost 2 bases and J lost 7 bases. The CDR3 contains 15 residues. CDR1 SGHRS and CDR2 YFSETQ come from the germline V gene.

The chain links TRBV29-1 to TRBJ2-1, with 10 bases identical to TRBD2. V shed 6 bases and J 0 bases; nucleotides not matched to a gene: 8. This CDR3 comprises 16 residues. CDR1 and CDR2 from the germline V gene are SQVTM and ANQGSEA. In DNA, the CDR3 is TGCAGCGTAGTAGCGGGGGGCCTCAGCTCCTACAATGAGCAGTTCTTC. This gives the protein CSVVAGGLSSYNEQFF.

This chain uses TRBV5-1 with TRBJ2-7; 10 bases fit TRBD1. The junction had 11 bases not matched to a gene; V was cut back by 3 bases and J by 5 bases. The germline V gene encodes CDR1 SGHRS and CDR2 YFSETQ. The CDR3 consists of 16 residues. The CDR3 region is CASSWTGGAPSDEQYF. The CDR3 region has the DNA TGCGCCAGCAGCTGGACAGGGGGGGCTCCGTCCGACGAGCAGTACTTC.

The chain recombines TRBV7-9 with TRBJ1-5; D call uncertain. Germline V lookup: CDR1 SEHNR, CDR2 FQNEAQ (reference sequence). The V end was cut by 3 bases, the J end by 5 bases, with 8 bases between. This CDR3 has 13 amino acids. This chain's CDR3 is CASSFTSDQPQHF. In nucleotides, the CDR3 is TGTGCCAGCAGCTTCACGAGCGATCAGCCCCAGCATTTT.